This TCR beta chain came from a study of T cells in Graves' hyperthyroidism and ophthalmopathy. The J segment lost 12 bases and the V segment lost 4 bases, leaving 38 bases of the junction unmatched. The CDR3 length is 22 residues. The germline CDR1 and CDR2 sequences are SGHDN and FVKESK. Concerning this clonotype itself: Antigen unknown.

Graves' hyperthyroidism was deemed stable absent ophthalmopathy progression within 18 months. PBMCs were derived from more than 8 ml fresh peripheral blood. Broader study findings: Appearing also in blood were most of the thyroid clonotypes expanded above 0.001.

Amplification of TCR beta CDR3 regions used RNA as the template. A set of HTBI primers served as the primers for a first-round RT-PCR of the TCR CDR3. TCRdb processed the multiplex PCR reads anew with MiXCR; each CDR3 protein has one entry. Altogether about 560,000 distinct CDR3 sequences are present, 16% being singletons, with the ten largest covering around 18%. The chain employs TRBV14 and TRBJ1-1; TRBD1 matches 7 bases. This sequence originates from a woman younger than 30 with Graves' hyperthyroidism. Sequencing was carried out using blood. CDR3: CASSRGLTGEYGFGVPTPGTFF. CDR3 bases: TGTGCCAGCAGCCGAGGACTAACAGGGGAGTACGGATTCGGTGTACCCACTCCGGGGACTTTCTTT. The full variable domain, with the rest looked up from reference TRBV14 and TRBJ1-1, is EAGVTQFPSHSVIEKGQTVTLRCDPISGHDNLYWYRRVMGKEIKFLLHFVKESKQDESGMPNNRFLAERTGGTYSTLKVQPAELEDSGVYFCASSRGLTGEYGFGVPTPGTFFGQGTRLTVV.